The source of this T cell receptor (beta chain) is a study of CD8+ T cells in alopecia areata. A few counts support this clone. What it binds is unknown. Study-wide points: Scalp sequencing also captures normal skin's resident alphabeta T cells. Sharing of TCRs across patients appeared less clear than in mice, possibly for HLA-related reasons. Across lesional scalp, and particularly alopecia totalis/universalis, clonality surpassed that of normal scalp.

As the sequencing template, cDNA was produced by extracting RNA and reverse transcribing it. Sequencing was performed with immunoSEQ multiplex PCR; in TCRdb, only in-frame clones are kept and a portion is missing. In the table there are roughly 100,000 clones, about 60% of which are singletons. CDR1 is KGHSH, CDR2 LQKENI, per germline. The ends were cut back, 2 bases at V and 11 bases at J, with 16 bases in the middle. The CDR3 covers 15 residues. Researchers picked out CD4+ and CD8+ T cells from PBMCs by sorting. The sequence was obtained from a human donor in good health. This chain uses TRBV18 with TRBJ1-6, with D tentatively TRBD1 (5 bases). Sequencing input: CD4+ T cells sorted from blood. In DNA form, the CDR3 reads TGTGCCAGCTCACCAGACTCCGGGGCAGGGACACCCCTCCACTTT. This encodes CASSPDSGAGTPLHF.